This TCR beta chain was found in a study of blood T cells in healthy people across ages. Study findings and constraints: Without sorted subsets, naive and antigen-experienced compartments could not be conclusively compared.

A second PCR of about 7 to 11 cycles used a sample-barcoded 5' primer and a J-beta primer mix. A tag from a template-switch adaptor with 12 random nucleotides marked each cDNA molecule. TCRdb reanalysed the 5' RACE reads using MiXCR and keeps one entry per CDR3 protein. Of 550,000 to 700,000 distinct CDR3 sequences listed, about 26% are singletons. Ten or more counts support this clonotype. Its antigen remains unknown. Germline trimming cut 5 bases from V and 0 bases from J; bases unmatched to any gene: 6. The CDR3 is made up of 17 amino acids. Looked up from germline, CDR1 is SGHTA and CDR2 is FQGNSA.

This sequence originates from a woman aged 65 to 85 in good health. The sequenced sample was blood. The chain employs TRBV7-2 and TRBJ2-5; the match to TRBD2 covers 13 bases. CDR3 sequence (DNA): TGTGCCAGCAGCGACCGACTAGCGGGGGGATACCAAGAGACCCAGTACTTC. Amino acids: CASSDRLAGGYQETQYF.